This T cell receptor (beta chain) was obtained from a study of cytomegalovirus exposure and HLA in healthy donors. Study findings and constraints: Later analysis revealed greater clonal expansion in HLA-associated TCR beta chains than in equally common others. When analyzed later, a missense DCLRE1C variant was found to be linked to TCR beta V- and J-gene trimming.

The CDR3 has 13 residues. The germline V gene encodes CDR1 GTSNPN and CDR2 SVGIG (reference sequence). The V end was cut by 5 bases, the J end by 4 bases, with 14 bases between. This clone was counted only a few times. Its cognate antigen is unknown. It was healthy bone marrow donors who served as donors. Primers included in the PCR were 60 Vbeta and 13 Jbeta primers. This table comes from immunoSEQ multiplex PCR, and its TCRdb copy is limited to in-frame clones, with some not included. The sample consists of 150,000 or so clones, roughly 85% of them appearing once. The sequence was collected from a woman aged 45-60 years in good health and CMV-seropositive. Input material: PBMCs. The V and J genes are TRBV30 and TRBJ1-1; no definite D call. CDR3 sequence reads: CAWAPGFGTEAFF. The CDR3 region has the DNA TGTGCCTGGGCTCCGGGATTTGGCACTGAAGCTTTCTTT.